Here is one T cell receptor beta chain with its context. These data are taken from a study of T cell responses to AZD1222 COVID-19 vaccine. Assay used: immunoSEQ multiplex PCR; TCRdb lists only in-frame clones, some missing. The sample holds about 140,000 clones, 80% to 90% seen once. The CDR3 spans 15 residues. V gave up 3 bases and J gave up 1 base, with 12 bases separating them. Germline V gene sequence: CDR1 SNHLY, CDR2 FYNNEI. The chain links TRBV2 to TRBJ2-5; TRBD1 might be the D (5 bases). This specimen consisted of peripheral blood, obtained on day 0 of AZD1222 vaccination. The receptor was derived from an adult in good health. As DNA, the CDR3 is TGTGCCAGCAGTGATTTCGACAGACTCCAAGAGACCCAGTACTTC. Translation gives CASSDFDRLQETQYF.